This T cell receptor (beta chain) was recorded in a study of T cell responses to AZD1222 COVID-19 vaccine (dated by TCRdb to 2020 to 2022). Turning to the overall study: Because spike-specific TCR depth and breadth did not differ between the two schedules, AZD1222 recipients who got a second dose at roughly 4 weeks were pooled with those who got a second dose at roughly 12 weeks. A total of 230 to 250 trial participants underwent TCR sequencing, of whom roughly 210 received two doses of AZD1222 and about 25 received two doses of the MenACWY control vaccine. Trial participants were enrolled into age subgroups of 18-55, 56-69 and 70-plus years, which contained around 150, 28 and 57 TCR-sequenced participants, respectively.

Beyond this particular receptor, the publication reports: Participants were mostly white British and included more females than males, and it was suggested by the authors that clonal diversity may have been underestimated. Spike-specific TCR breadth and depth rose significantly after two AZD1222 doses compared with day 0 and with MenACWY recipients. Because no samples from the day 14 peak response were available, repertoires could be characterized only after the peak T cell response. Conclusions about previously exposed vaccinees were limited because only five to seven AZD1222 recipients were SARS-CoV-2 seropositive at baseline. The 56-69-year group was small, and its depth increase did not reach significance, likely because of low power. The vaccine-associated CD4 TCRs covered the entire spike protein, and the dominant responses fell in regions 160-218 and 743-854. Reportedly, close to half of the unique spike-specific TCRs recognized epitopes lying outside the regions that are mutated in the B.1.351 and B.1.1.7 variants.

The CDR3 regions of human TCRbeta chains were analyzed by immunosequencing. As for the original processing: Repertoire TCRs were matched against a reference library of SARS-CoV-2-specific TCRs generated with the MIRA antigen-specificity platform. Breadth was defined as the fraction of unique TCRs that were SARS-CoV-2-associated. Depth was defined as the fraction of total T cells that were SARS-CoV-2-associated. Using the MIRA data, each spike-specific TCR was mapped to the spike region that the TCR reacts to and placed in a CD4 or CD8 class. Log10-transformed breadth and depth values were compared by one-way ANOVA with Sidak's multiple comparisons tests. Here the immuneACCESS table is served through TCRdb, limited to in-frame sequences with V and J called. Missing clones are a known gap in these copies; in checked studies unresolved V genes cover under half, and the rest lacks a known reason. V and J calls and clone size come straight from that table; D and trimming were deduced from the DNA. This sample gives around 110,000 clones in total; 80% to 85% of them show up just once. The ten largest clonotypes hold about 9.4% of the sample.

A remark on this clone: The antigen it recognizes is unknown. It has no much larger one-base neighbor in the sample; base qualities were not kept.

The time point label, read with the paper, signifies: baseline before first vaccination. Vaccinee samples were obtained from the UK trials COV001 and COV002, which included a single-blind randomized controlled phase 2/3 trial of AZD1222 (ChAdOx1 nCoV-19) in healthy adults. For TCRbeta chain sequencing, PBMC samples from trial participants were taken at day 0 and at day 28 after the second dose. The source material was peripheral blood, sampled on day 0 of AZD1222 vaccination. The sequence was obtained from an adult in good health.

At the DNA level, the sequence is TGTGCCAGCAGTGAAGAGGCGGCTAACACTGAAGCTTTCTTT. This sequence encodes CASSEEAANTEAFF. The rearranged chain carries TRBV6-1 and TRBJ1-1, with the D segment identity uncertain. The CDR3 contains 14 residues, cysteine and phenylalanine counted. The entry retains the CDR3 DNA only, 42 bases that are in frame from base 1. CDR1 and CDR2 are read off the germline V gene as MNHNS and SASEGT. Trimming removed 1 base from V and 2 bases from J, leaving 8 bases between the germline ends.